This is a list of T cell receptor beta chains from one sample in a study of T-cell memory formation after mild COVID-19. Each CDR3 protein is one row after TCRdb ran MiXCR on the 5' RACE reads. The sample holds 100,000 to 150,000 distinct CDR3 sequences, approximately 15% seen once. Sequenced: PBMCs or a T cell subset sorted from them (not recorded which). The receptor source for this set is a man younger than 35 who had mild COVID-19 (a few samples of this study predate the infection). Cell type and time point are not known. CDR3s include the opening cysteine and the closing phenylalanine or tryptophan. D genes are given only for firm matches. Size tells how often a clone was seen (once, few, many) or the class of an expanded clone, and some rows leave it out.

J gene,V gene,D gene,clone size,CDR3 protein,CDR3 DNA
TRBJ2-3,TRBV29-1,TRBD1,few,CSADRVTDTQYF,TGCAGCGCTGACAGGGTCACAGATACGCAGTATTTT
TRBJ1-1,TRBV7-2,TRBD1,few,CASSSQGDTEAFF,TGTGCCAGCAGCTCACAGGGGGACACTGAAGCTTTCTTT
TRBJ1-2,TRBV12-3/TRBV12-4,.,.,CASSFRTLNYGYTF,TGTGCCAGCAGTTTCCGGACACTTAACTATGGCTACACCTTC
TRBJ1-1,TRBV5-1,.,few,CASRYDMNTEAFF,TGCGCCAGCAGATACGATATGAACACTGAAGCTTTCTTT
TRBJ2-5,TRBV4-2,.,.,CASSQDVVQETQYF,TGTGCCAGCAGCCAGGACGTCGTTCAAGAGACCCAGTACTTC
TRBJ1-6,TRBV10-3,TRBD1,.,CAIRGQGSESPLHF,TGTGCCATCAGGGGACAGGGATCAGAATCACCCCTCCACTTT
TRBJ1-2,TRBV6-6,TRBD1,few,CASSTRDSLYGYTF,TGTGCCAGCAGCACCCGGGACAGTCTCTATGGCTACACCTTC
TRBJ2-3,TRBV7-2,.,few,CASSLDAGTDTQYF,TGTGCCAGCAGCTTAGACGCAGGCACAGATACGCAGTATTTT
TRBJ2-3,TRBV7-6,TRBD2,.,CASSPSWGGPDTQYF,TGTGCCAGCAGCCCCTCCTGGGGAGGGCCAGATACGCAGTATTTT
TRBJ2-1,TRBV20-1,.,.,CSPTGRGHYNEQFF,TGCAGTCCGACGGGCAGGGGCCACTACAATGAGCAGTTCTTC
TRBJ1-3,TRBV6-1,.,once,CASTPSGNTIYF,TGTGCCAGCACACCCTCTGGAAACACCATATATTTT
TRBJ2-1,TRBV30,TRBD1,few,CALGQAKLVF,TGTGCCTTGGGACAGGCGAAGTTGGTCTTC
TRBJ1-2,TRBV21-1,.,.,CASSCRDGGYTF,TGTGCCAGCAGCTGCCGGGACGGAGGCTACACCTTC
TRBJ2-5,TRBV6-1,.,few,CASSLGGDALAQYF,TGTGCCAGCAGTCTAGGGGGGGACGCCCTGGCCCAGTACTTC
TRBJ1-2,TRBV11-2,.,few,CASSYLITDISYTF,TGTGCCAGCAGCTATTTAATTACAGACATATCCTACACCTTC
TRBJ1-2,TRBV4-3,.,.,CASSQVLQGRSYTF,TGCGCCAGCAGCCAAGTTCTTCAGGGGAGGAGCTACACCTTC
TRBJ2-5,TRBV7-2,.,few,CASSERGGQETQYF,TGTGCCAGCAGCGAGAGGGGCGGACAAGAGACCCAGTACTTC